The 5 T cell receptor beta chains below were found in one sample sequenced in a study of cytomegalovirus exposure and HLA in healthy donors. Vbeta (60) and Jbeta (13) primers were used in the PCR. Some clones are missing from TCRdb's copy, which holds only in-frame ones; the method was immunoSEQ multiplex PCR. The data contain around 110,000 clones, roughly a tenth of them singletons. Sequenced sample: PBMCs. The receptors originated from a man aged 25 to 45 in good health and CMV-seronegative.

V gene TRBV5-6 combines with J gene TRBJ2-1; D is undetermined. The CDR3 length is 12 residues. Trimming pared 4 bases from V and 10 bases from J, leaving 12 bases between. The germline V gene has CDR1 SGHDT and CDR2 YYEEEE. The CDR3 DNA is TGTGCCAGCAGCACCCGTGGGCAGGAGCAGTTCTTC. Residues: CASSTRGQEQFF.

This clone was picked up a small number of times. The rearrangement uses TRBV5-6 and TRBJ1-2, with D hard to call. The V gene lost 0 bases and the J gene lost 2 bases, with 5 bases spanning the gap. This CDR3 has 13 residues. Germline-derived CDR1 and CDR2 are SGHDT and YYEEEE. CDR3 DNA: TGTGCCAGCAGCTTGGCTCTGAACTATGGCTACACCTTC. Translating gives CASSLALNYGYTF.

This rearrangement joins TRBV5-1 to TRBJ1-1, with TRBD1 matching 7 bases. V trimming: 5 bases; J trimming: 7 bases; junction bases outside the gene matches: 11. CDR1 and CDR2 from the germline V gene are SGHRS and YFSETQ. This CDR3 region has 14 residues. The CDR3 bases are TGCGCCAGCAGGGACCGGGACAGCCCTTATGAAGCTTTCTTT. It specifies CASRDRDSPYEAFF.

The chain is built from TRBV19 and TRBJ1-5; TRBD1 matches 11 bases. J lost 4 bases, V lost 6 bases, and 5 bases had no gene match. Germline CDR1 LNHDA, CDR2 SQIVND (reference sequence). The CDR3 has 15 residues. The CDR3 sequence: CASSRDRGSNQPQHF. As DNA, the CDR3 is TGTGCCAGTAGCCGGGACAGGGGGTCGAATCAGCCCCAGCATTTT.

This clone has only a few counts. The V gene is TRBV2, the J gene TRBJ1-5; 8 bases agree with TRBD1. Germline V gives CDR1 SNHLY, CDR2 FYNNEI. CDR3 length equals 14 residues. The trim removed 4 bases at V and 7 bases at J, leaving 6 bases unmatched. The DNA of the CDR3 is TGTGCCAGCAGTGGACAGGGGTGGGGACAGCCCCAGCATTTT. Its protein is CASSGQGWGQPQHF.